What follows are 8 T cell receptor beta chains derived from one specimen sequenced in a study of regulatory T cells in long-lasting Graves disease. Sample time point: newly diagnosed GD, antithyroid drugs for less than 3 months. RNA isolated from PBMCs was used to make the TCR library. Arm-PCR of CDR3 regions with iRepertoire HTBI primers generated TCR beta libraries. TCRdb processed the multiplex PCR reads anew with MiXCR; each CDR3 protein has one entry. Counted here are hundreds of thousands of distinct CDR3 sequences, 12% occurring once; the ten biggest clones make up 8% to 10%. The same data also went into a second study, on T cells in Graves' hyperthyroidism and ophthalmopathy.

The sample consisted of peripheral blood mononuclear cells (PBMCs), taken at new diagnosis, from a patient treated with antithyroid drugs. All receptors derive from a young woman with Graves disease.

This clonotype appeared many times. This sequence joins TRBV5-6 and TRBJ2-2, with D unresolved. CDR1 and CDR2 from the germline V gene are SGHDT and YYEEEE. The CDR3 length is 14 residues. Trimming removed 4 bases at V and 3 bases at J, with 10 bases between. The CDR3 bases are TGTGCCAGCAGCAGGGTTTCGCACACCGGGGAGCTGTTTTTT. Translated, it gives CASSRVSHTGELFF.

This clonotype was observed at least ten times. The J gene is TRBJ2-1, the V gene TRBV6-1, with D possibly TRBD2 on 6 matching bases. In germline, CDR1 is MNHNS, CDR2 SASEGT. V lost 7 bases and J 6 bases, leaving 16 bases between the germline ends. This CDR3 spans 14 amino acids. CDR3 in DNA: TGTGCCAGCACCGACCCCGGGACTGTCAATGAGCAGTTCTTC. It specifies CASTDPGTVNEQFF.

At least ten counts were recorded for this clonotype. This rearrangement joins TRBV28 to TRBJ2-7, with D possibly TRBD1 on 6 matching bases. CDR3 length: 15 amino acids. Trimming removed 3 bases from V and 0 bases from J, with 12 bases in between. Germline V lookup: CDR1 MDHEN, CDR2 SYDVKM. The CDR3 protein is CASSFFTGSSYEQYF. The CDR3 DNA reads TGTGCCAGCAGTTTCTTCACAGGGAGCTCCTACGAGCAGTACTTC. The full variable domain, rest sourced from reference TRBV28 and TRBJ2-7, is DVKVTQSSRYLVKRTGEKVFLECVQDMDHENMFWYRQDPGLGLRLIYFSYDVKMKEKGDIPEGYSVSREKKERFSLILESASTNQTSMYLCASSFFTGSSYEQYFGPGTRLTVT.

This chain joins TRBV18 and TRBJ1-1; no clear D. This CDR3 comprises 17 residues. Germline-derived CDR1 and CDR2 are KGHSH and LQKENI. Trimming removed 3 bases at V and 1 base at J, with 18 bases between. CDR3 residues: CASSPRIKTERNTEAFF. In DNA form, the CDR3 reads TGTGCCAGCTCACCTCGCATAAAGACGGAAAGGAACACTGAAGCTTTCTTT.

This chain connects TRBV30 to TRBJ2-3, with 10 bases that match TRBD1. Germline V CDR1 and CDR2: GTSNPN, SVGIG (reference sequence). J was trimmed by 0 bases and V by 4 bases; bases with no gene match: 4. The CDR3 loop spans 15 amino acids. CDR3 sequence reads: CAWTPGQGSTDTQYF. The DNA of the CDR3 is TGTGCCTGGACACCGGGACAGGGGAGCACAGATACGCAGTATTTT. The variable domain in full, completed from reference TRBV30 and TRBJ2-3, reads SQTIHQWPATLVQPVGSPLSLECTVEGTSNPNLYWYRQAAGRGLQLLFYSVGIGQISSEVPQNLSASRPQDRQFILSSKKLLLSDSGFYLCAWTPGQGSTDTQYFGPGTRLTVL.

DNA of the CDR3: TGCGCCAGCAGCCAAGTGGGCTCTTTCGCCAAAAACATTCAGTACTTC. Translating gives CASSQVGSFAKNIQYF. The V gene is TRBV4-1, the J gene TRBJ2-4, with no clear D. Between the trimmed V and J ends, which lost 1 base and 1 base, there was a span of 11 bases. Germline CDR1 is MGHRA and CDR2 is YSYEKL. The length of the CDR3 is 16 residues.

This clonotype was seen many times. The chain joins TRBV5-4 to TRBJ1-3; D gene unclear. The CDR3 totals 16 residues. Trimming removed 1 base from V and 2 bases from J, with 13 bases in between. CDR1 and CDR2 from the germline V gene are SGHNT and YYREEE (reference sequence). CDR3 region: CASSLSGGYAGNTIYF. DNA for the CDR3: TGTGCCAGCAGCTTGAGTGGAGGGTATGCTGGAAACACCATATATTTT. Full variable domain (remainder filled in from reference TRBV5-4 and TRBJ1-3): ETGVTQSPTHLIKTRGQQVTLRCSSQSGHNTVSWYQQALGQGPQFIFQYYREEENGRGNFPPRFSGLQFPNYSSELNVNALELDDSALYLCASSLSGGYAGNTIYFGEGSWLTVV.

This clonotype came up many times. The chain links TRBV29-1 to TRBJ1-2; TRBD1 matches at 8 bases. CDR1 is SQVTM, CDR2 ANQGSEA, per germline. The CDR3 extends over 11 amino acids. J gave up 8 bases and V 7 bases, and 6 bases lay outside the gene matches. CDR3 in amino acids: CSAQGAYGYTF. The CDR3 coding sequence is TGCAGCGCTCAGGGGGCTTACGGCTACACCTTC.